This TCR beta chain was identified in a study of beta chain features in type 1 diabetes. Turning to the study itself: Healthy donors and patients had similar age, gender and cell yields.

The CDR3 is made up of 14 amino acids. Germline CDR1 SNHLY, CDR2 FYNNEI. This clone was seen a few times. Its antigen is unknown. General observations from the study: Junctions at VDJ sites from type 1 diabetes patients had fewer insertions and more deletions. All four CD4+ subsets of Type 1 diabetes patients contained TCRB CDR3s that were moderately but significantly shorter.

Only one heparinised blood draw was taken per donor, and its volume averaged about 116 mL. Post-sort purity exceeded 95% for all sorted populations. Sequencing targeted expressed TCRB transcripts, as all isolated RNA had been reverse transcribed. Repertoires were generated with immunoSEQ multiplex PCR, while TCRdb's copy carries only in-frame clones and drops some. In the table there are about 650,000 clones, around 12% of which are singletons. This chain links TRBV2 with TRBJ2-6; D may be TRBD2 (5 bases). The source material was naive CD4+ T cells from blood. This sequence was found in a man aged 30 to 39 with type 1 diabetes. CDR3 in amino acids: CAGRRGNGANVLTF. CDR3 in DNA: TGTGCAGGGCGTCGAGGGAACGGGGCCAACGTCCTGACTTTC.